The 6 T cell receptor beta chains below come from one sample, sequenced in a study of T-cell memory formation after mild COVID-19. TCRdb used MiXCR to reprocess the 5' RACE reads, holding one entry per CDR3 protein. The profile shows some 600,000 distinct CDR3 sequences, 15% to 20% of them singletons. The sequenced sample was PBMCs or a T cell subset sorted from them (not recorded which). The origin of the receptors is an adult woman who had mild COVID-19 (a few samples of this study predate the infection). Cell type and time point are not known.

The table lists this clonotype with a few counts. This chain uses TRBV30 with TRBJ1-1; D not certain. CDR3 length: 12 residues. Trimming removed 0 bases from V and 0 bases from J, with 2 bases in between. The germline V gene has CDR1 GTSNPN and CDR2 SVGIG (reference sequence). DNA of the CDR3: TGTGCCTGGAGTGTAATGAACACTGAAGCTTTCTTT. Its translation is CAWSVMNTEAFF.

The rearrangement uses TRBV18 and TRBJ1-1, with D perhaps matching TRBD1 (5 bases). The CDR3 sequence is 13 residues long. Germline values: CDR1 KGHSH, CDR2 LQKENI. Trimming removed 6 bases from V and 5 bases from J, with 13 bases in between. CDR3 residues: CASSPDWGTEAFF. The CDR3 DNA follows: TGTGCCAGCTCCCCCGATTGGGGGACTGAAGCTTTCTTT.

This clonotype was counted between two and nine times. The gene calls are TRBV20-1 and TRBJ2-1, with 12 bases fitting TRBD2. In germline, CDR1 is DFQATT, CDR2 SNEGSKA (reference sequence). Unmatched junction bases numbered 6, after V lost 1 base and J lost 8 bases. CDR3 length equals 15 residues. As DNA, the CDR3 is TGCAGTGCTAGAGTTACTAGCGGGAGGAGGGATGAGCAGTTCTTC. This gives the protein CSARVTSGRRDEQFF.

The chain employs TRBV19 and TRBJ2-2; maybe TRBD2 (6 bases). CDR3 length equals 14 residues. The germline V gene encodes CDR1 LNHDA and CDR2 SQIVND (reference sequence). Between the trimmed V and J ends, which lost 0 bases and 6 bases, there was a span of 8 bases. The CDR3 bases are TGTGCCAGTAGTATAGAATGGAGGGCCGGGGAGCTGTTTTTT. The encoded protein is CASSIEWRAGELFF.

The chain uses TRBV25-1 and TRBJ2-2; 7 bases are a match to TRBD2. From germline, CDR1 is MGHDK and CDR2 SYGVNS. This CDR3 region has 17 residues. The junction had 8 bases not matched to a gene; V was cut back by 4 bases and J by 0 bases. CDR3: CASSGGMGGANTGELFF. In DNA form, the CDR3 reads TGTGCCAGCAGTGGAGGGATGGGAGGGGCGAACACCGGGGAGCTGTTTTTT.

This rearrangement joins TRBV7-9 to TRBJ2-1; 7 bases match TRBD1. V was clipped by 11 bases and J by 2 bases; unmatched bases: 0. CDR3 size: 11 residues. In germline, CDR1 is SEHNR, CDR2 FQNEAQ (reference sequence). The CDR3 nucleotides are TGTGCCGACAGGGCCTACAATGAGCAGTTCTTC. This gives the protein CADRAYNEQFF.